This T cell receptor (beta chain) was found in a study of blood T cell repertoires in COVID-19. Study in general: Sample material is recorded as cDNA or gDNA derived from T cells, B-cell-depleted T cells, or PBMCs.

The study assigned cohorts using participant-reported clinical history. Donors in Cohort 3 counted as recovered after two negative PCRs, clearance, or symptom resolution. TCRdb's copy holds only in-frame clones and misses some; the assay was immunoSEQ multiplex PCR. The sample consists of more than 150,000 clones, more than 65% of them appearing once. Sequenced material: PBMCs or T cells enriched from blood (not recorded which). The TCR was taken from a man aged 45-65 years who had recovered from COVID-19.

The DNA for the CDR3 is TGTGCCAGCAGCCGAAGCGGGGACGCGAACACCGGGGAGCTGTTTTTT. Protein sequence: CASSRSGDANTGELFF. The rearrangement joins TRBV3-1 (or the pseudogene TRBV3-2) to TRBJ2-2; 7 bases agree with TRBD2. The CDR3 length is 16 residues. Trimming took 4 bases from V and 0 from J; bases not matched to a gene: 5. In germline, CDR1 is LGHDT, CDR2 YNNKEL (reference sequence).